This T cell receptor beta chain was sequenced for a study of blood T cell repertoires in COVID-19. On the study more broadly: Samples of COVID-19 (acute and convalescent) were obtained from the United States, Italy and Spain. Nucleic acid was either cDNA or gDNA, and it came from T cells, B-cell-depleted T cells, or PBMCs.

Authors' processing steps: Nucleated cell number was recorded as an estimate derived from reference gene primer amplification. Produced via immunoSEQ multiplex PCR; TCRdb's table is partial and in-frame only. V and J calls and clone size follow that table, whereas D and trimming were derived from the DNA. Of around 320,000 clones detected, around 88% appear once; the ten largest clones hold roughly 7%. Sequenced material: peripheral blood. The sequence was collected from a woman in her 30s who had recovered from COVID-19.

CDR3 sequence reads: CASSYSLTVYPYEQYF. The CDR3 bases are TGTGCCAGCAGTTACTCGTTGACAGTATACCCCTACGAGCAGTACTTC. This chain uses TRBV6-5 with TRBJ2-7; tentative D call: TRBD1 (5 bases). V was cut by 0 bases and J by 2 bases, with 14 bases left in between. Germline V lookup: CDR1 MNHEY, CDR2 SVGAGI. There are 16 residues in the CDR3.